This T cell receptor beta chain was captured by sequencing in a study of CD8 T cells in ankylosing spondylitis. The study, taken as a whole, reports: Disease-linked clones bore a CD8+ phenotype, appearing relatively rarely in peripheral blood. Enrichment of disease-linked clones was reportedly significant in matched ankylosing spondylitis synovial fluid. Characteristic of ankylosing spondylitis blood, it appeared, was a TCR beta motif comprising roughly 8 highly homologous variants. Certain motif variants had earlier been reported in reactive arthritis synovial fluid and blood.

This clonotype was observed a handful of times. The target antigen is unknown. Trimming took 0 bases from V and 1 from J, leaving 13 bases between them. Germline CDR1 is SGHRS and CDR2 is YFSETQ. The CDR3 has 16 residues. Via MiXCR, TCRdb re-called the 5' RACE reads, giving one row per CDR3 protein. The sample records nearly 350,000 distinct CDR3 sequences, roughly 14% being singletons. V usage is TRBV5-1 and J usage is TRBJ1-1; possibly TRBD1 for D (6 bases). This receptor was obtained from a male donor with ankylosing spondylitis or in good health (not recorded which). Sample: blood, either unsorted or a sorted T cell fraction (not recorded which). The CDR3 DNA reads as TGCGCCAGCAGCTTGGGAGGTATACAGGGGAACACTGAAGCTTTCTTT. The encoded protein is CASSLGGIQGNTEAFF.